This passage covers 2 T cell receptor beta chains from one sample sequenced in a study of prognosis after radiotherapy for stage I lung cancer. The authors amplified TCR beta CDR3 from genomic DNA using two-round multiplex PCR. The authors ran first-round PCR with primers specific to each TRBV and TRBJ gene. One entry per CDR3 protein results from TCRdb running MiXCR on the multiplex PCR reads. The sample records around 19,000 distinct CDR3 sequences, roughly 53% being singletons. The sample consisted of PBMCs, taken before or after stereotactic body radiation therapy (not recorded which). These receptors all come from a donor over 45 with non-small cell lung cancer.

The genes are TRBV18 and TRBJ1-5, with 9 bases identical to TRBD1. Trimming at V came to 3 bases and at J to 9 bases, leaving 0 bases not matched to a gene. CDR3 length: 12 amino acids. Germline-derived CDR1 and CDR2 are KGHSH and LQKENI. The CDR3, as DNA: TGTGCCAGCTCACCGGACAGGGGGCCCCAGCATTTT. This gives the protein CASSPDRGPQHF.

This clonotype showed up just a few times. Since a much larger clone is just one base distant, this may be a read error. This rearrangement joins TRBV12-3 or TRBV12-4 to TRBJ2-7; 10 bases are a match to TRBD2. Losses at the gene ends were 8 bases for V and 6 bases for J; bases not matched to a gene: 10. The CDR3 consists of 14 residues. In DNA form, the CDR3 reads TGTGCCAGCGGGGAGAGCGGGGGGGGGTGCGAGCAGTACTTC. Its protein is CASGESGGGCEQYF.